These T cell receptor beta chains were read from a single sample in a study of beta chain features in type 1 diabetes. Libraries were prepared by immunoSEQ multiplex PCR; TCRdb keeps only in-frame clonotypes and omits some of them. The table shows approximately 260,000 clones, with approximately 20% occurring only once. Source material: naive CD4+ T cells from blood. Receptors originate from a woman in her forties with type 1 diabetes. The CDR3 runs from the conserved cysteine through the conserved F or W. A D gene is named only where the DNA matches it firmly. Clone size is given for some rows only: seen once, a few or many times, or a class if the clone is expanded.

V	J	size	D	DNA	CDR3
TRBV28	TRBJ2-7	.	TRBD2	TGTGCCAGCCGGGGGGGAGGGTCCCTCTCCTACGAGCAGTACTTC	CASRGGGSLSYEQYF
TRBV27	TRBJ2-5	.	TRBD2	TGTGCCAGCAGTTCTATAGCGGGAGGCGGCGAGACCCAGTACTTC	CASSSIAGGGETQYF
TRBV7-9	TRBJ2-5	.	.	TGTGCCAGCAGCTTTCAGCCTAGCTCAGCGGAGACCCAGTACTTC	CASSFQPSSAETQYF
TRBV7-2	TRBJ2-7	.	.	TGTGCCAGCAGCCTGAGTAGGGACACTTACGAGCAGTACTTC	CASSLSRDTYEQYF
TRBV4-3	TRBJ2-2	.	TRBD2	TGCGCCAGCAGCCGCGGACTAGCGGTGAGGGGGGAGCTGTTTTTT	CASSRGLAVRGELFF
TRBV28	TRBJ1-2	.	TRBD1	TGTGCCAGCAGTTTATTGGGACAGGGATATGGCTACACCTTC	CASSLLGQGYGYTF
TRBV2	TRBJ2-1	few	TRBD2	TGTGCCAGCAGCAATAGAGGACTAGCGGGAGACAATGAGCAGTTCTTC	CASSNRGLAGDNEQFF
TRBV9	TRBJ2-1	few	TRBD2	TGTGCCAGCAGCGTGACTAGCGGGAGATTCGATGAGCAGTTCTTC	CASSVTSGRFDEQFF
TRBV15	TRBJ1-5	.	.	TGTGCCACCAGCAGAGGGGCCAGGGAGGACCAGCCCCAGCATTTT	CATSRGAREDQPQHF
TRBV5-1	TRBJ2-1	few	TRBD1	TGCGCCAGCAGCTTTGCGACAGGGCAACCCTACAATGAGCAGTTCTTC	CASSFATGQPYNEQFF
TRBV11-1	TRBJ2-2	few	.	.	CASGGLRAGELFF
TRBV9	TRBJ2-3	.	TRBD1	TGTGCCAGCAGCCTTGGACAGGGGCAGGGAGATACGCAGTATTTT	CASSLGQGQGDTQYF
TRBV9	TRBJ2-3	.	TRBD1	TGTGCCAGCAGCGTCCAGACAGGGCCCCGCGATACGCAGTATTTT	CASSVQTGPRDTQYF
TRBV11-2	TRBJ2-3	few	TRBD1	TGTGCCAGCAGTCCAGACAGGGCCCGGACAGATACGCAGTATTTT	CASSPDRARTDTQYF
TRBV14	TRBJ1-1	.	TRBD1	TGTGCCAGCAGCCCCAGGACAGGGGGGACTGAAGCTTTCTTT	CASSPRTGGTEAFF
TRBV29-1	TRBJ2-3	few	TRBD2	TGCAGCGTTGTCTCTAGCGGGAGTGGCACAGATACGCAGTATTTT	CSVVSSGSGTDTQYF
TRBV18	TRBJ1-1	few	.	TGTGCCAGCTCACCGAACAGGGAGGGGACTGAAGCTTTCTTT	CASSPNREGTEAFF
TRBV15	TRBJ2-7	.	.	TGTGCCACCAGCAAGGGACAAGGGAGCTCCTACGAGCAGTACTTC	CATSKGQGSSYEQYF
TRBV10-3	TRBJ2-7	few	.	TGTGCCATCAAAGGCCGCAGGGCCTACGAGCAGTACTTC	CAIKGRRAYEQYF
TRBV2	TRBJ2-7	few	TRBD1	TGTGCCAGCAGTGGGGACAGGGCCTACGAGCAGTACTTC	CASSGDRAYEQYF
TRBV7-9	TRBJ1-5	.	.	TGTGCCAGCAGCTCTAGGGGGGGAGATCAGCCCCAGCATTTT	CASSSRGGDQPQHF
TRBV30	TRBJ2-5	.	.	TGTGCCTGGAGTGTATTGGTCAGCGGAGAGACCCAGTACTTC	CAWSVLVSGETQYF
TRBV5-1	TRBJ1-1	few	TRBD1	TGCGCCAGCAGCTTGGGACAGGGGATTCAGTTAGGTGAAGCTTTCTTT	CASSLGQGIQLGEAFF
TRBV25-1	TRBJ2-5	.	.	TGTGCCAGCAGCGGAAGGGGCCAAGAGACCCAGTACTTC	CASSGRGQETQYF
TRBV5-6	TRBJ2-2	few	TRBD2	TGTGCCAGCAGCTTGCTCGGACTAGCGGGAGGCGGGGAGCTGTTTTTT	CASSLLGLAGGGELFF
TRBV2	TRBJ2-2	.	.	TGTGCCAGCAGTGAAGTAGGGGGAGCGAACACCGGGGAGCTGTTTTTT	CASSEVGGANTGELFF
TRBV19	TRBJ1-2	few	TRBD1	TGTGCCAGTAGTGGTCCGGGACAGATCGACTATGGCTACACCTTC	CASSGPGQIDYGYTF